This T cell receptor beta chain is from a study of molecular identifiers for immune sequencing clone quantification. Points on this clonotype: What it binds is not known.

Whole-study results and caveats: Under 1% of molecules in naive cells, but over 97% of effector molecules, belonged to clones above 20 RNA copies.

V was clipped by 4 bases and J by 1 base; unmatched bases: 7. CDR3 size: 16 residues. In germline, CDR1 is SEHNR, CDR2 FQNEAQ (reference sequence). TCRdb reprocessed the PCR reads via MiXCR and lists one record per CDR3 protein. The repertoire consists of tens of thousands of distinct CDR3 sequences, with about a third occurring once and the leading ten covering 3.5% to 4%. Sequences were obtained from naive CD8+ T cells from blood, with Jurkat cell RNA spiked in. Subset reported: FACS-sorted CD8+CD4-CCR7+CD45RA+ naive T cells. The TCR sequence derives from a human donor in good health. Some libraries in this study had Jurkat cell RNA spiked in. The chain has TRBV7-9 and TRBJ2-7; TRBD2 matches at 10 bases. CDR3 sequence (DNA): TGTGCCAGCAGCTCATGGACTAGCGGAGAATCCTACGAGCAGTACTTC. Its protein product is CASSSWTSGESYEQYF.